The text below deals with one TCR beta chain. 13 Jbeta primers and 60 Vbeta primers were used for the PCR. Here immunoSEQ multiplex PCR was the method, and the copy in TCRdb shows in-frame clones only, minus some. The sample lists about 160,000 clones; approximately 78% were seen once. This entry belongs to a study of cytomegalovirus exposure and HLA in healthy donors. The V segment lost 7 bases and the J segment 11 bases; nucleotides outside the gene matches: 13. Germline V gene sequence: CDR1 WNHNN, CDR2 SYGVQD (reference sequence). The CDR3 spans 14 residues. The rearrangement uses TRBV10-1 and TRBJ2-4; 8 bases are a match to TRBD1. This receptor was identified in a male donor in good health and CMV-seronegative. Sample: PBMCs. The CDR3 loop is CASNTPWDRYVQYF. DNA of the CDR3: TGCGCCAGCAATACACCGTGGGACAGGTACGTTCAGTACTTC.